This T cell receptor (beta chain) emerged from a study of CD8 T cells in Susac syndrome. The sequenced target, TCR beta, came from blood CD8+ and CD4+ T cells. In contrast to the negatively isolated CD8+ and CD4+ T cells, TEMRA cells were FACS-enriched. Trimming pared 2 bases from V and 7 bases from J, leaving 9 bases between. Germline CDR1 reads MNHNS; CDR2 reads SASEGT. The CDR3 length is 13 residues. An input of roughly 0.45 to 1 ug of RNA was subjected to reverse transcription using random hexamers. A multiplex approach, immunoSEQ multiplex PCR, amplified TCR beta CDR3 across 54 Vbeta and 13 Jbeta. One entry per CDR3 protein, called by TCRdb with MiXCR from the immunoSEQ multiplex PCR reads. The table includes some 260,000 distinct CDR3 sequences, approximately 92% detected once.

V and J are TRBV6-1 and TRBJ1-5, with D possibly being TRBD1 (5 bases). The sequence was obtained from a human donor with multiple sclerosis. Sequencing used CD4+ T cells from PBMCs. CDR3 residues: CASSEQGGQPQHF. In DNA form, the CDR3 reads TGTGCCAGCAGTGAACAGGGAGGACAGCCCCAGCATTTT.